The T cell receptor (beta chain) described here comes from a study of OX40 agonist ivuxolimab in advanced cancers. Assay used: immunoSEQ multiplex PCR; TCRdb lists only in-frame clones, some missing. The table records tens of thousands of clones, around 73% of them present only once. Germline CDR1 and CDR2: SEHNR and FQNEAQ (reference sequence). The length of the CDR3 is 15 residues. V was trimmed by 5 bases and J by 0 bases, leaving 14 bases between them. The chain is built from TRBV7-9 and TRBJ2-7; possibly TRBD2 for D (6 bases). The sequences come from CD4+ or CD8+ T cells sorted from blood, collected in a trial of the OX40 agonist ivuxolimab. This TCR came from an adult with an advanced solid tumor such as melanoma, head and neck, liver or kidney cancer. CDR3 nucleotides: TGTGCCAGCAGCGTTGGGACTTTTCTCTCCTACGAGCAGTACTTC. Protein product: CASSVGTFLSYEQYF.